This record concerns one T cell receptor (beta chain) sequence. This clonotype is medium-sized (0.01 to 0.1%) in terms of sample share. This receptor's antigen is unknown. It has no much larger one-base neighbor in the sample; base qualities were not kept. Sequencing took place on an Illumina MiSeq. TCRdb cleaned the public reads at Q25 with fastp, built clones with MiXCR and kept in-frame beta chains. Entries are consolidated by CDR3 protein sequence, retaining the most common genes and DNA. Across this sample there are a few thousand distinct CDR3 sequences, with over 9.5% seen only once. The ten biggest clones cover roughly an eighth of the sample. This sample is part of a study. CDR1 SEHNR and CDR2 FQNEAQ are derived from the germline V gene (reference sequence). Germline trimming: 5 bases from V, 0 bases from J; junction bases outside gene matches: 6. The CDR3 holds 15 amino acids from the cysteine to the phenylalanine. The entry retains the CDR3 DNA only, 45 bases that are in frame from base 1.

The V gene is TRBV7-9 and the J gene is TRBJ2-7; TRBD2 matches 8 bases in the middle. Sequencing used CD4+ T cells from synovial fluid. This TCR was sampled from a human donor with rheumatoid arthritis. At the DNA level, the sequence is TGTGCCAGCAGCCTTAGCGGGACAAGCTCCTACGAGCAGTACTTC. The encoded protein is CASSLSGTSSYEQYF.